A selection of T cell receptor beta chains follows, all from one sample in a study of blood T cell repertoires in COVID-19. Assay used: immunoSEQ multiplex PCR; TCRdb lists only in-frame clones, some missing. Of hundreds of thousands of clones listed, 83% are singletons. The sequencing sample was made of peripheral blood. These receptors all stem from a woman in her forties with active or convalescent COVID-19. Both conserved end residues are part of each CDR3. A D gene is named only where the DNA matches it firmly. Clone size appears in some rows only: once, few, many, or a class for an expanded clone.

.,TRBV7-9,.,TRBJ2-3,CASSATDTQYF,TGTGCCAGCAGCGCGACAGATACGCAGTATTTT
.,TRBV27,.,TRBJ1-6,CASSFQNSPLHF,TGTGCCAGCAGTTTCCAGAATTCACCCCTCCACTTT
.,TRBV28,.,TRBJ1-2,CASSSRGGRGYTF,TGTGCCAGCAGTTCCCGGGGAGGCCGTGGCTACACCTTC
.,TRBV3-1/TRBV3-2,.,TRBJ2-1,CASSQGANNEQFF,TGTGCCAGCAGCCAAGGGGCCAACAATGAGCAGTTCTTC
.,TRBV6-5,.,TRBJ1-3,CASRAGRLSGNTIYF,TGTGCCAGCAGGGCCGGGAGGCTCTCTGGAAACACCATATATTTT
TRBD1,TRBV5-1,.,TRBJ2-4,CASSLRQGAAENIQYF,TGCGCCAGCAGCTTGCGACAGGGGGCTGCCGAAAACATTCAGTACTTC
TRBD2,TRBV19,.,TRBJ2-3,CASSRGAGVTDTQYF,TGTGCCAGTAGCAGGGGAGCGGGAGTAACAGATACGCAGTATTTT
.,TRBV6-5,.,TRBJ1-5,CASSRDFGGNQPQHF,TGTGCCAGCAGTCGGGACTTCGGGGGCAATCAGCCCCAGCATTTT
TRBD2,TRBV18,few,TRBJ2-1,CASSRTSGYYNEQFF,TGTGCCAGCTCACGGACTAGCGGATACTACAATGAGCAGTTCTTC
.,TRBV7-8,.,TRBJ1-3,CASSPTSESSGNTIYF,TGTGCCAGCAGCCCGACCTCGGAGAGCTCTGGAAACACCATATATTTT
TRBD1,TRBV3-1/TRBV3-2,.,TRBJ1-2,CASTHRGRGHGYTF,TGTGCCAGCACACACCGGGGCAGGGGGCATGGCTACACCTTC
TRBD1,TRBV3-1/TRBV3-2,.,TRBJ1-2,CASKLNTGTGGGYTF,TGTGCCAGCAAGCTTAACACCGGCACAGGGGGGGGCTACACCTTC
.,TRBV11-2,.,TRBJ2-1,CASSEPQASIAYNEQFF,TGTGCCAGCAGCGAGCCTCAGGCCTCGATCGCCTACAATGAGCAGTTCTTC
TRBD1,TRBV19,.,TRBJ1-4,CASNPDRGNEKLFF,TGTGCCAGTAATCCGGACAGGGGGAATGAAAAACTGTTTTTT
TRBD1,TRBV28,.,TRBJ1-2,CASSSGQGWGYGYTF,TGTGCCAGCAGTTCCGGACAGGGATGGGGCTATGGCTACACCTTC
TRBD2,TRBV7-8,.,TRBJ2-4,CASSLPSAGGAAKNIQYF,TGTGCCAGCAGCTTACCCTCAGCGGGGGGGGCTGCCAAAAACATTCAGTACTTC
.,TRBV13,.,TRBJ2-5,CASTSSATQETQYF,TGTGCCAGCACCTCAAGCGCGACCCAAGAGACCCAGTACTTC
TRBD1,TRBV9,.,TRBJ2-7,CASSVAPGQVGEQYF,TGTGCCAGCAGCGTAGCTCCGGGACAGGTTGGCGAGCAGTACTTC
TRBD2,TRBV16,once,TRBJ2-3,CASSQPGLAGGRDTQYF,TGTGCCAGCAGCCAACCGGGACTAGCGGGAGGTCGGGATACGCAGTATTTT
TRBD1,TRBV2,.,TRBJ2-7,CASRGQGYEQYF,TGTGCCAGCAGGGGACAGGGTTACGAGCAGTACTTC
.,TRBV4-1,.,TRBJ1-5,CASSQGGGGRNQPQHF,TGCGCCAGCAGCCAAGGGGGCGGCGGACGCAATCAGCCCCAGCATTTT
.,TRBV7-3,.,TRBJ2-3,CASSLQGVSTDTQYF,TGTGCCAGCAGCTTGCAGGGCGTGAGCACAGATACGCAGTATTTT
TRBD1,TRBV24-1,.,TRBJ1-2,CATSDSRTGLFGYTF,TGTGCCACCAGTGATTCCAGGACAGGGTTATTTGGCTACACCTTC
TRBD1,TRBV28,.,TRBJ1-2,CASSLPSFRGHGYTF,TGTGCCAGCAGTTTACCTTCGTTCAGGGGGCATGGCTACACCTTC
TRBD1,TRBV5-6,.,TRBJ1-5,CASSPGQGNQPQHF,TGTGCCAGCAGCCCTGGACAGGGCAATCAGCCCCAGCATTTT
.,TRBV10-3,.,TRBJ1-2,CATRQNYGYTF,TGTGCCACCAGACAGAACTATGGCTACACCTTC
.,TRBV11-2,.,TRBJ1-1,CASSLTGLNTEAFF,TGTGCCAGCAGCTTAACAGGGCTGAACACTGAAGCTTTCTTT
.,TRBV13,.,TRBJ2-1,CASSLEGYNEQFF,TGTGCCAGCAGCTTAGAGGGGTACAATGAGCAGTTCTTC
.,TRBV29-1,.,TRBJ2-7,CSVMDTLGEQYF,TGCAGCGTTATGGACACCTTGGGGGAGCAGTACTTC
.,TRBV7-8,.,TRBJ2-1,CASSLNAIGTSSYNEQFF,TGTGCCAGCAGCTTAAATGCCATTGGGACAAGCTCCTACAATGAGCAGTTCTTC
TRBD1,TRBV19,.,TRBJ1-3,CASSIDRTGRGNTIYF,TGTGCCAGTAGTATAGATCGGACAGGGCGCGGAAACACCATATATTTT
.,TRBV3-1/TRBV3-2,.,TRBJ2-7,CASSQDQDFHYEQYF,TGTGCCAGCAGCCAAGATCAAGACTTCCACTACGAGCAGTACTTC
TRBD2,TRBV15,.,TRBJ2-1,CATSRGGRSYNEQFF,TGTGCCACCAGCAGAGGCGGGAGGTCCTACAATGAGCAGTTCTTC
TRBD1,TRBV18,.,TRBJ1-4,CASSRPGQWGEKLFF,TGTGCCAGCTCTCGGCCGGGACAGTGGGGTGAAAAACTGTTTTTT
TRBD1,TRBV9,.,TRBJ1-2,CASSVGTGYGYTF,TGTGCCAGCAGCGTAGGGACAGGGTATGGCTACACCTTC
TRBD1,TRBV28,.,TRBJ1-2,CASSLGDRDYGYTF,TGTGCCAGCAGTTTGGGGGACAGGGACTATGGCTACACCTTC
.,TRBV4-2,.,TRBJ2-7,CASSQDNVGGIREQYF,TGTGCCAGCAGCCAAGATAACGTCGGCGGAATACGGGAGCAGTACTTC
.,TRBV9,.,TRBJ1-2,CASSVGAGDGGYTF,TGTGCCAGCAGCGTAGGCGCAGGGGACGGGGGCTACACCTTC
TRBD1,TRBV6-4,.,TRBJ1-1,CASSPRTGGTEAFF,TGTGCCAGCAGCCCCAGGACAGGGGGCACGGAAGCTTTCTTT
TRBD2,TRBV6-5,.,TRBJ2-3,CASSVSGRGPDTQYF,TGTGCCAGCAGCGTTAGCGGGAGGGGGCCAGATACGCAGTATTTT
.,TRBV4-1,.,TRBJ1-5,CASSHTRGKQHF,TGCGCCAGCAGCCACACGCGGGGAAAGCAGCATTTT
TRBD1,TRBV20-1,.,TRBJ1-2,CSAKGQGRYTF,TGCAGTGCCAAGGGACAGGGGCGCTACACCTTC
TRBD1,TRBV24-1,.,TRBJ1-5,CATSKTGSPQHF,TGTGCCACCAGTAAGACAGGGTCGCCCCAGCATTTT
TRBD1,TRBV10-3,.,TRBJ1-2,CAISEGRGRYGYTF,TGTGCCATCAGTGAGGGCAGGGGGCGATATGGCTACACCTTC
.,TRBV5-5,.,TRBJ2-4,CASSLEGVAKNIQYF,TGTGCCAGCAGCTTGGAAGGGGTAGCCAAAAACATTCAGTACTTC
TRBD2,TRBV11-3,.,TRBJ2-5,CASSRRTSGGGETQYF,TGTGCCAGCAGCCGCCGGACTAGCGGGGGAGGCGAGACCCAGTACTTC
TRBD1,TRBV19,.,TRBJ1-4,CASSLTWTGFEKLFF,TGTGCCAGTAGCCTAACCTGGACAGGTTTTGAAAAACTGTTTTTT
TRBD1,TRBV6-5,.,TRBJ1-2,CASRRTGYVYGYTF,TGTGCCAGCAGGAGGACAGGGTACGTCTATGGCTACACCTTC
TRBD2,TRBV28,few,TRBJ2-7,CASSSGWLAGVDGEQYF,TGTGCCAGCAGTTCAGGGTGGCTAGCGGGAGTGGATGGCGAGCAGTACTTC
.,TRBV11-2,.,TRBJ1-2,CASSEQGYGYTF,TGTGCCAGCAGCGAACAGGGATATGGCTACACCTTC
.,TRBV11-2,.,TRBJ2-7,CASSLDLPSYEQYF,TGTGCCAGCAGCTTAGACCTTCCTTCCTACGAGCAGTACTTC
.,TRBV13,.,TRBJ2-7,CASSLVFRGDTFYF,TGTGCCAGCAGCTTAGTTTTTAGAGGGGACACTTTTTACTTC
TRBD1,TRBV29-1,.,TRBJ2-5,CSAGDRGRRETQYF,TGCAGCGCCGGTGACAGGGGGCGTCGAGAGACCCAGTACTTC